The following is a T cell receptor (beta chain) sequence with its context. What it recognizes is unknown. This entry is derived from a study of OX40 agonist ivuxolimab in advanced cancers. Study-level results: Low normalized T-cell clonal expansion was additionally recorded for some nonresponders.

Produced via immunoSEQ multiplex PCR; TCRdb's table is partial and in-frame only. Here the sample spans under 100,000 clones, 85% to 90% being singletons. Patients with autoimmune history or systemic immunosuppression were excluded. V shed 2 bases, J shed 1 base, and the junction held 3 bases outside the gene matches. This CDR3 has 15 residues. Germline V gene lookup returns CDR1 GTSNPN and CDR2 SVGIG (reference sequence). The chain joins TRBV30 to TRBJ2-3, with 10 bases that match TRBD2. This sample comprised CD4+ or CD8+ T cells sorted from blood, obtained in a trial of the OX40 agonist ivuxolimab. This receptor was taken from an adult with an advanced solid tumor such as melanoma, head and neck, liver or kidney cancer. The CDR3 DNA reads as TGTGCCTGGAGTCCACTAGCGGGGCGCACAGATACGCAGTATTTT. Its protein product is CAWSPLAGRTDTQYF.